This T cell receptor beta chain was identified in a study of blood T cells in healthy people across ages. With a J-beta primer mix and a sample-barcoded 5' primer, a second PCR ran about 7 to 12 cycles. A 12-random-nucleotide template-switch adaptor tagged each cDNA molecule. TCRdb processed the 5' RACE reads anew with MiXCR; each CDR3 protein has one entry. Found here are some 710,000 distinct CDR3 sequences, approximately 21% of them singletons; the top ten hold around 22%. V lost 4 bases and J lost 3, with 15 bases in between. CDR1 MNHNS and CDR2 SASEGT come from the germline V gene. This CDR3 has 16 residues.

The sample comprised blood. The chain carries TRBV6-1 and TRBJ2-2; TRBD2 is a possible D gene (7 bases). The sequence derives from a man aged 65 to 85 in good health. DNA of the CDR3: TGTGCCAGCAGTGTGGGAGGGGGTCGTTACACCGGGGAGCTGTTTTTT. This translates into CASSVGGGRYTGELFF.